Presented here are 23 T cell receptor beta chains from one specimen sequenced in a study of cytomegalovirus exposure and HLA in healthy donors. With 60 Vbeta and 13 Jbeta primers, the PCR was carried out. Using immunoSEQ multiplex PCR, the repertoire was profiled, and TCRdb retains in-frame clones only, with some absent. The sample carries roughly 97,000 clones, over 75% recorded once. The sample consisted of PBMCs. The receptor set was obtained from a woman between 18 and 30 years old in good health and CMV-seropositive.

The CDR3 sequence is CASSLVAGGDNEQFF. DNA of the CDR3: TGTGCCAGCAGCTTAGTTGCGGGAGGTGACAATGAGCAGTTCTTC. V and J are TRBV7-2 and TRBJ2-1; 8 positions match TRBD2. CDR1 is SGHTA and CDR2 is FQGNSA in the germline V gene. V lost 1 base to trimming and J lost 5 bases; unmatched junction nucleotides: 4. The CDR3 runs to 15 residues.

The chain employs TRBV7-8 and TRBJ2-7; TRBD1 matches 10 bases. CDR3 length: 14 amino acids. With V trimmed by 5 bases and J by 4 bases, 5 bases remained unmatched. Germline V CDR1 and CDR2: SGHVS, FQNEAQ. The CDR3 loop reads CASSKDRGLYEQYF. CDR3 DNA sequence: TGTGCCAGCAGCAAAGACAGGGGGCTGTACGAGCAGTACTTC.

The CDR3 sequence: CASSLGTAGYTF. As DNA, the CDR3 is TGTGCCAGCAGCCTAGGGACAGCTGGCTACACCTTC. The chain couples TRBV5-8 to TRBJ1-2; 7 nucleotides match TRBD1. The CDR3 totals 12 residues. V was pared by 4 bases and J by 7 bases, with 4 bases of the junction left unmatched. Germline values: CDR1 SGHTS, CDR2 YDEGEE.

The CDR3 is CASSQVGQALNTIYF. In DNA, the CDR3 is TGCGCCAGCAGCCAAGTGGGACAGGCTTTAAACACCATATATTTT. The chain is built from TRBV4-1 and TRBJ1-3; TRBD1 aligns across 8 bases. Germline V gene sequence: CDR1 MGHRA, CDR2 YSYEKL. CDR3 length: 15 amino acids. Trimming cost V 1 base and J 6 bases; bases outside gene matches: 5.

This chain uses TRBV6-5 with TRBJ2-5; 13 bases fit TRBD2. The V gene end was trimmed by 4 bases and the J gene end by 5 bases; junction bases not matched to a gene: 7. Germline V gene data show CDR1 as MNHEY and CDR2 as SVGAGI. This CDR3 is 16 amino acids long. The CDR3 DNA follows: TGTGCCAGCAGTTTCGGACTAGCGGGAGCTAGGGAGACCCAGTACTTC. Residues: CASSFGLAGARETQYF.

The chain recombines TRBV18 with TRBJ2-1; D might be TRBD1 (6 bases). The V gene lost 6 bases and the J gene lost 0 bases, with 15 bases spanning the gap. The CDR3 contains 16 residues. In germline, CDR1 is KGHSH, CDR2 LQKENI. The CDR3 bases are TGTGCCAGCTCCCCGGGCCAGGGGAGCTCCTACAATGAGCAGTTCTTC. This translates into CASSPGQGSSYNEQFF.

The chain joins TRBV4-1 to TRBJ1-5; D is perhaps TRBD1 (5 bases). The V end lost 0 bases, the J end lost 9 bases, and 15 bases lay between the germline ends. Germline V CDR1 and CDR2: MGHRA, YSYEKL. CDR3 size: 15 residues. The CDR3 reads CASSQDNRLGGPQHF. In DNA, the CDR3 is TGCGCCAGCAGCCAAGATAACAGGCTCGGCGGGCCCCAGCATTTT.

The chain carries TRBV5-6 and TRBJ1-5; 12 nucleotides align to TRBD1. Germline assignment: CDR1 SGHDT and CDR2 YYEEEE. The junction had 7 bases not matched to a gene; V was cut back by 4 bases and J by 2 bases. This CDR3 contains 17 residues. The CDR3 loop reads CASSPGQGAVRNQPQHF. The CDR3 nucleotides read TGTGCCAGCAGCCCGGGACAGGGGGCGGTTCGCAATCAGCCCCAGCATTTT.

This clone was observed a few times. The V and J genes are TRBV28 and TRBJ1-4, with TRBD1 identical over 8 bases. The CDR3 is 17 residues long. Germline V CDR1 and CDR2: MDHEN, SYDVKM. Germline trimming cut 2 bases from V and 11 bases from J; bases unmatched to any gene: 16. CDR3 amino acids: CASSLGQGLNSRGKLFF. In DNA, the CDR3 is TGTGCCAGCAGTTTAGGACAGGGCCTGAACTCCCGAGGGAAACTGTTTTTT.

This chain connects TRBV5-1 to TRBJ2-1, with 9 bases that match TRBD2. The CDR3 runs to 17 residues. The junction had 13 bases not matched to a gene; V was cut back by 2 bases and J by 7 bases. Germline-derived CDR1 and CDR2 are SGHRS and YFSETQ. The CDR3 nucleotides are TGCGCCAGCAGCTTCTATCTAGCGGGAAGGCTGGCAAATGAGCAGTTCTTC. It specifies CASSFYLAGRLANEQFF. Full variable domain (outside the CDR3, taken from reference TRBV5-1 and TRBJ2-1): KAGVTQTPRYLIKTRGQQVTLSCSPISGHRSVSWYQQTPGQGLQFLFEYFSETQRNKGNFPGRFSGRQFSNSRSEMNVSTLELGDSALYLCASSFYLAGRLANEQFFGPGTRLTVL.

The chain has TRBV7-9 and TRBJ2-1, with 7 bases identical to TRBD2. The V segment lost 1 base and the J segment 7 bases; nucleotides outside the gene matches: 10. This CDR3 is 16 amino acids long. Per the germline V gene, CDR1 is SEHNR and CDR2 is FQNEAQ (reference sequence). CDR3 sequence: CASSLEGAGEWNEQFF. The CDR3 DNA follows: TGTGCCAGCAGCTTAGAAGGGGCGGGAGAGTGGAATGAGCAGTTCTTC. The variable domain in full, with the rest retrieved from reference TRBV7-9 and TRBJ2-1, is DTGVSQNPRHKITKRGQNVTFRCDPISEHNRLYWYRQTLGQGPEFLTYFQNEAQLEKSRLLSDRFSAERPKGSFSTLEIQRTEQGDSAMYLCASSLEGAGEWNEQFFGPGTRLTVL.

The CDR3 loop is CASSLGTGKGTNTEAFF. DNA for the CDR3: TGTGCCAGCAGCTTAGGGACAGGGAAAGGCACGAACACTGAAGCTTTCTTT. The chain joins TRBV5-4 to TRBJ1-1; 9 bases are shared with TRBD1. The CDR3 is 17 residues long. V lost 2 bases and J lost 1; bases outside the gene matches: 9. Germline V gives CDR1 SGHNT, CDR2 YYREEE (reference sequence).

This sequence joins TRBV6-5 and TRBJ2-2; TRBD1 is a possible D gene (6 bases). V was cut by 6 bases and J by 5 bases, with 10 bases left in between. CDR1 is MNHEY and CDR2 is SVGAGI in the germline V gene. This CDR3 has 13 residues. The CDR3 region has the DNA TGTGCCAGCAGGATCACAGGGACCGGGGAGCTGTTTTTT. This gives the protein CASRITGTGELFF.

This clone was detected only a few times. V and J are TRBV6-4 and TRBJ2-1; D is possibly TRBD2 (5 bases). The CDR3 length is 15 residues. Germline V lookup: CDR1 MRHNA, CDR2 SNTAGT. Deletions cut 2 bases from V and 8 bases from J, with 16 bases between. The DNA of the CDR3 is TGTGCCAGCAGTGACGGGTCAGAGGGTCCCCATGAGCAGTTCTTC. The encoded protein is CASSDGSEGPHEQFF.

The V call is TRBV25-1, the J call TRBJ2-3; the D gene is possibly TRBD2 (5 bases). Germline-derived CDR1 and CDR2 are MGHDK and SYGVNS. CDR3 size: 16 residues. Deletions cut 4 bases from V and 2 bases from J, with 16 bases between. CDR3 loop: CASSGSFSTITDTQYF. CDR3 coding DNA: TGTGCCAGCAGTGGAAGTTTCTCGACTATCACAGATACGCAGTATTTT.

The chain is built from TRBV5-6 and TRBJ1-6; unclear D gene. The CDR3 is made up of 13 amino acids. V gave up 0 bases and J gave up 13 bases, with 11 bases separating them. Germline CDR1 is SGHDT and CDR2 is YYEEEE. CDR3 sequence reads: CASSLALEKPLHF. The DNA of the CDR3 is TGTGCCAGCAGCTTGGCCTTAGAAAAGCCCCTCCACTTT.

The chain links TRBV5-4 to TRBJ1-2; 10 bases map to TRBD1. Losses at the gene ends were 0 bases for V and 5 bases for J; bases not matched to a gene: 10. The CDR3 consists of 17 residues. Looked up from germline, CDR1 is SGHNT and CDR2 is YYREEE (reference sequence). Here the CDR3 DNA reads TGTGCCAGCAGCTTGGTGGGACAGGGGACCACTAGGTATGGCTACACCTTC. Translating it yields CASSLVGQGTTRYGYTF.

The chain links TRBV15 to TRBJ1-1; 7 bases line up with TRBD1. The CDR3 loop spans 17 amino acids. Germline values: CDR1 LNHNV, CDR2 YYDKDF (reference sequence). The trim removed 5 bases at V and 2 bases at J, leaving 14 bases unmatched. This chain's CDR3 is CATSPDRADYLNTEAFF. DNA of the CDR3: TGTGCCACCAGCCCAGACAGGGCCGATTACCTAAACACTGAAGCTTTCTTT.

The chain couples TRBV2 to TRBJ1-1; D uncertain. CDR1 is SNHLY, CDR2 FYNNEI, per germline. The CDR3 loop spans 15 amino acids. V was cut by 4 bases and J by 2 bases, with 14 bases left in between. This CDR3 is CASSAAPGINTEAFF. DNA for the CDR3: TGTGCCAGCAGTGCGGCCCCGGGGATTAACACTGAAGCTTTCTTT.

The J gene is TRBJ2-1, the V gene TRBV15; D perhaps matches TRBD2 (5 bases). Trimming shortened V by 0 bases and J by 7 bases, and 13 bases separated the two germline ends. This CDR3 spans 15 amino acids. Germline V gene lookup returns CDR1 LNHNV and CDR2 YYDKDF (reference sequence). CDR3 sequence reads: CATSRDNWRANEQFF. The CDR3, as DNA: TGTGCCACCAGCAGAGATAACTGGCGGGCAAATGAGCAGTTCTTC.

The chain couples TRBV30 to TRBJ2-1; maybe TRBD2 (5 bases). The germline V and J ends were trimmed by 1 base and 0 bases, with 7 bases remaining between them. The CDR3 contains 14 residues. Germline V gives CDR1 GTSNPN, CDR2 SVGIG (reference sequence). The CDR3 loop reads CAWSGGSSYNEQFF. In DNA form, the CDR3 reads TGTGCCTGGAGTGGAGGGAGCTCCTACAATGAGCAGTTCTTC. The variable domain in full, completed from reference TRBV30 and TRBJ2-1, reads SQTIHQWPATLVQPVGSPLSLECTVEGTSNPNLYWYRQAAGRGLQLLFYSVGIGQISSEVPQNLSASRPQDRQFILSSKKLLLSDSGFYLCAWSGGSSYNEQFFGPGTRLTVL.

The chain has TRBV27 and TRBJ1-5; 8 bases line up with TRBD1. Germline values: CDR1 MNHEY, CDR2 SMNVEV (reference sequence). V lost 8 bases, J lost 5 bases, and 17 bases stayed unmatched. The CDR3 loop spans 17 amino acids. CDR3 nucleotides: TGTGCCAGCTTCATCAGGGGGCAGGTAGGAATCGATCAGCCCCAGCATTTT. As protein: CASFIRGQVGIDQPQHF.

The chain combines TRBV28 with TRBJ2-1, with a possible D match to TRBD2 (6 bases). V was trimmed by 3 bases and J by 5 bases, leaving 14 bases between them. Germline V gives CDR1 MDHEN, CDR2 SYDVKM. The CDR3 runs 15 residues. The CDR3: CASSFLASENNEQFF. In DNA, the CDR3 is TGTGCCAGCAGTTTCCTAGCTAGCGAGAACAATGAGCAGTTCTTC.